Below are 20 T cell receptor beta chains sequenced from a single sample in a study of cytomegalovirus exposure and HLA in healthy donors. Researchers ran the PCR with 60 Vbeta and 13 Jbeta primers. TCRdb's copy holds only in-frame clones and misses some; the assay was immunoSEQ multiplex PCR. The sample yields around 100,000 clones, about 77% seen once. The sample consisted of PBMCs. These receptors were obtained from a male donor in good health and CMV-seropositive.

This clone was seen a handful of times. This chain joins TRBV14 and TRBJ2-7, with a tentative D call TRBD2 (6 bases). The germline CDR1 and CDR2 sequences are SGHDN and FVKESK. The CDR3 extends over 13 amino acids. V gave up 4 bases and J gave up 5 bases, with 12 bases separating them. The CDR3: CASSRLEGHEQYF. Here the CDR3 DNA reads TGTGCCAGCAGCCGGTTGGAGGGACACGAGCAGTACTTC.

The V and J genes are TRBV7-9 and TRBJ2-5; weak D call: TRBD2 (6 bases). Trimming cost V 6 bases and J 3 bases, with 26 bases left between them. Looked up from germline, CDR1 is SEHNR and CDR2 is FQNEAQ (reference sequence). This CDR3 spans 18 amino acids. CDR3 residues: CASREGKTYNPREETQYF. For the CDR3, the DNA is TGTGCCAGCAGGGAGGGAAAAACATACAACCCTCGCGAAGAGACCCAGTACTTC.

The chain couples TRBV4-2 to TRBJ2-1; no clear D. V gave up 1 base and J gave up 0 bases, with 10 bases separating them. From germline, CDR1 is LGHNA and CDR2 YNFKEQ. CDR3 length equals 16 residues. In DNA form, the CDR3 reads TGTGCCAGCAGCCAAGGAACTGAAAGCTCCTACAATGAGCAGTTCTTC. It translates to CASSQGTESSYNEQFF.

The chain employs TRBV25-1 and TRBJ2-5; D unresolved. Trimming took 6 bases from V and 11 from J, leaving 16 bases between them. Germline V gives CDR1 MGHDK, CDR2 SYGVNS. This CDR3 region has 12 residues. The CDR3: CASSVGDVEQYF. Written as DNA, the CDR3 is TGTGCCAGCAGCGTAGGAGATGTGGAGCAGTACTTC.

In this sample, this clone turned up a few times. Additional DNA sequences in this sample encode the identical CDR3. V and J are TRBV5-1 and TRBJ1-3, with TRBD1 matching over 7 bases. The CDR3 has 16 amino acids. Germline CDR1 is SGHRS and CDR2 is YFSETQ. Trimming cost V 2 bases and J 2 bases; bases outside gene matches: 7. The CDR3 nucleotides are TGCGCCAGCAGCTTCACCCCAGGGGGAACTGGAAACACCATATATTTT. Amino acid sequence: CASSFTPGGTGNTIYF.

The rearrangement links TRBV4-2 to TRBJ2-7; D not certain. The germline V and J ends were trimmed by 2 bases and 3 bases, with 20 bases remaining between them. The CDR3 sequence is 17 residues long. Germline CDR1 and CDR2: LGHNA and YNFKEQ. CDR3: CASSQFPFGGSNYEQYF. CDR3 DNA: TGTGCCAGCAGCCAATTTCCCTTCGGCGGCTCTAACTACGAGCAGTACTTC.

This chain connects TRBV19 to TRBJ2-5; 8 nucleotides line up with TRBD1. The J call may be in error: the DNA end matches TRBJ2-7 better. CDR3 length: 14 residues. CDR1 LNHDA and CDR2 SQIVND come from the germline V gene (reference sequence). The CDR3 reads CASSPGQVGYEQYF. DNA for the CDR3: TGTGCCAGTTCCCCGGGACAGGTCGGCTACGAGCAGTACTTC.

This clone has a single count. This rearrangement joins TRBV2 to TRBJ2-5; TRBD1 is a possible D gene (5 bases). The CDR3 sequence is 13 residues long. The germline V gene has CDR1 SNHLY and CDR2 FYNNEI. V lost 4 bases and J 1 base, leaving 7 bases between the germline ends. The CDR3 sequence is CASSGTTQETQYF. DNA of the CDR3: TGTGCCAGCAGTGGGACAACCCAAGAGACCCAGTACTTC.

The V gene is TRBV19, the J gene TRBJ1-1, with D possibly TRBD1 on 5 matching bases. The CDR3 totals 14 residues. Germline V gene lookup returns CDR1 LNHDA and CDR2 SQIVND (reference sequence). V gave up 7 bases and J gave up 1 base, with 13 bases separating them. The CDR3 DNA reads as TGTGCCAGTAATTTTCAGGGCTCGAACACTGAAGCTTTCTTT. It yields the protein CASNFQGSNTEAFF.

The rearrangement joins TRBV5-6 to TRBJ1-5, with D possibly matching TRBD1 (6 bases). V lost 4 bases and J lost 0, with 8 bases in between. CDR3 length: 14 residues. Per the germline V gene, CDR1 is SGHDT and CDR2 is YYEEEE. The CDR3, as DNA: TGTGCCAGCAGCGAACAGGGTAGCAATCAGCCCCAGCATTTT. Its translation is CASSEQGSNQPQHF. Full variable domain (missing parts from reference TRBV5-6 and TRBJ1-5): DAGVTQSPTHLIKTRGQQVTLRCSPKSGHDTVSWYQQALGQGPQFIFQYYEEEERQRGNFPDRFSGHQFPNYSSELNVNALLLGDSALYLCASSEQGSNQPQHFGDGTRLSIL.

The gene calls are TRBV7-9 and TRBJ1-1; no clear D. This CDR3 is built from 15 residues. Trimming stripped 8 bases from V and 4 bases from J, with 20 bases between. Germline V gene data show CDR1 as SEHNR and CDR2 as FQNEAQ (reference sequence). CDR3 DNA sequence: TGTGCCAGCGGCCGAAGAGGCGGGAGTTCCACTGAAGCTTTCTTT. Protein product: CASGRRGGSSTEAFF.

The chain combines TRBV29-1 with TRBJ2-7; possible D gene TRBD1, 6 bases. Trimming left V 3 bases short and J 7 bases short, with 16 bases between. The CDR3 covers 13 residues. The germline V gene encodes CDR1 SQVTM and CDR2 ANQGSEA. The CDR3 region has the DNA TGCAGCGTTGAGAAGGACAGTCTGGGAGAGCAGTACTTC. Residues: CSVEKDSLGEQYF.

This chain joins TRBV5-6 and TRBJ2-3, with TRBD2 matching 11 bases. Trimming removed 4 bases from V and 3 bases from J; junction bases left unmatched: 7. In germline, CDR1 is SGHDT, CDR2 YYEEEE. The length of the CDR3 is 16 residues. CDR3 region: CASSGNSGGGTDTQYF. The CDR3 DNA is TGTGCCAGCAGCGGAAATAGCGGGGGGGGAACAGATACGCAGTATTTT.

This chain connects TRBV30 to TRBJ1-1; tentatively, D is TRBD1 (6 bases). The CDR3 covers 13 residues. V lost 3 bases to trimming and J lost 1 base, with 9 bases between them. Germline assignment: CDR1 GTSNPN and CDR2 SVGIG (reference sequence). The CDR3 nucleotides are TGTGCCTGGAGGCTACAGGGGAACACTGAAGCTTTCTTT. Amino acid sequence: CAWRLQGNTEAFF.

This clone was observed a single time. The chain carries TRBV7-2 and TRBJ2-1, with 12 bases matching TRBD2. The trim removed 3 bases at V and 7 bases at J, leaving 4 bases unmatched. Per germline, CDR1 SGHTA and CDR2 FQGNSA. The CDR3 sequence is 15 residues long. CDR3 DNA sequence: TGTGCCAGCAGCTTGACTAGCGGGAGTTTGAATGAGCAGTTCTTC. As protein: CASSLTSGSLNEQFF.

This chain links TRBV6-1 with TRBJ2-2; TRBD1 is a possible D gene (6 bases). The CDR3 has 15 residues. The germline CDR1 and CDR2 sequences are MNHNS and SASEGT. V was cut by 4 bases and J by 5 bases, with 14 bases left in between. The chain's CDR3 is CASSATGIFTGELFF. DNA of the CDR3: TGTGCCAGCAGTGCCACAGGGATCTTTACCGGGGAGCTGTTTTTT.

This chain links TRBV4-1 with TRBJ2-2; 7 positions match TRBD1. Germline values: CDR1 MGHRA, CDR2 YSYEKL. V lost 2 bases, J lost 5 bases, and 8 bases stayed unmatched. The CDR3 runs 16 residues. The chain's CDR3 is CASSQPTGPETGELFF. In nucleotides, the CDR3 is TGCGCCAGCAGCCAACCGACAGGGCCAGAGACCGGGGAGCTGTTTTTT.

The chain couples TRBV5-6 to TRBJ2-7, with 13 bases aligning to TRBD2. V gave up 4 bases and J gave up 4 bases; unmatched junction bases: 8. This CDR3 has 16 amino acids. Germline V CDR1 and CDR2: SGHDT, YYEEEE. The CDR3 here is CASSPGTSGIRYEQYF. The CDR3 DNA reads TGTGCCAGCAGCCCCGGGACTAGCGGGATTAGATACGAGCAGTACTTC.

The genes are TRBV7-9 and TRBJ1-2; TRBD1 agrees at 8 bases. The CDR3 totals 16 residues. The J segment lost 6 bases and the V segment lost 4 bases, leaving 13 bases of the junction unmatched. Germline lookup yields CDR1 SEHNR and CDR2 FQNEAQ (reference sequence). The CDR3 region is CASSSTGSGQANGYTF. The CDR3 nucleotides are TGTGCCAGCAGCTCCACCGGTTCGGGACAGGCCAATGGCTACACCTTC.

The chain combines TRBV6-1 with TRBJ2-3; D not resolved. The CDR3 sequence is 11 residues long. The germline V and J ends were trimmed by 7 bases and 2 bases, with 4 bases remaining between them. Germline assignment: CDR1 MNHNS and CDR2 SASEGT. Here the CDR3 reads CASTVTDTQYF. CDR3 DNA: TGTGCCAGCACCGTCACAGATACGCAGTATTTT.